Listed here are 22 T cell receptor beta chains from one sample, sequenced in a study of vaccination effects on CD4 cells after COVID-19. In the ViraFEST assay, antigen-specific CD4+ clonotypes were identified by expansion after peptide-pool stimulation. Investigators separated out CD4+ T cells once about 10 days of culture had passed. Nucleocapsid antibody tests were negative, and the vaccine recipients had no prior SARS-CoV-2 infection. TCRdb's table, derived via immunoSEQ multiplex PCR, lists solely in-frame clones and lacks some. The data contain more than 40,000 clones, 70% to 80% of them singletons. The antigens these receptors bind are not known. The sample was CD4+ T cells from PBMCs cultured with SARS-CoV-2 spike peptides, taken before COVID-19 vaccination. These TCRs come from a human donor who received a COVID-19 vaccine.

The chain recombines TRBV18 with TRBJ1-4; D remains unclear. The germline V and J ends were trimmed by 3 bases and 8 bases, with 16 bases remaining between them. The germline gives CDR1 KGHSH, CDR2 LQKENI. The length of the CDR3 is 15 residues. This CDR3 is CASSPPPLPGEKLFF. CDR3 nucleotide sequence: TGTGCCAGCTCACCCCCACCTCTACCCGGCGAAAAACTGTTTTTT.

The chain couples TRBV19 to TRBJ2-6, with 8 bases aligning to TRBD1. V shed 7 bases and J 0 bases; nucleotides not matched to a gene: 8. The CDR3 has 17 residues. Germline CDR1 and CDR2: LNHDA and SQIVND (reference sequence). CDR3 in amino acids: CASTLTGVASGANVLTF. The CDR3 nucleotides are TGTGCCAGTACTTTGACAGGGGTCGCCTCTGGGGCCAACGTCCTGACTTTC.

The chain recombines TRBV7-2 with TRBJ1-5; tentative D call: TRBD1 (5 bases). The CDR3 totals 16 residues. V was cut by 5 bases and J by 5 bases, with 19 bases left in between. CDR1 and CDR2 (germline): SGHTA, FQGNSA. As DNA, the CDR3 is TGTGCCAGCAGCCCGGCGGACCAGGGAAGCCATCAGCCCCAGCATTTT. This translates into CASSPADQGSHQPQHF.

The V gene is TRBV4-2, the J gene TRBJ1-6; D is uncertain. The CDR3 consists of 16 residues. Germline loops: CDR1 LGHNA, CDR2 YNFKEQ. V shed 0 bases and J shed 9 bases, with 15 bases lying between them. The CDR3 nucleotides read TGTGCCAGCAGCCAAGACCTGACCGCGACCTCTTCACCCCTCCACTTT. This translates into CASSQDLTATSSPLHF.

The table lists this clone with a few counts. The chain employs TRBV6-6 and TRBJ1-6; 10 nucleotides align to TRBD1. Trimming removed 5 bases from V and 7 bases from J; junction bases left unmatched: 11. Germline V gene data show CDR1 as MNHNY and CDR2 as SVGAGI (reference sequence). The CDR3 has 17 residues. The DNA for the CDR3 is TGTGCCAGCAGTCGAAGATCCGGGACAGGGGAAAATTCACCCCTCCACTTT. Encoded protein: CASSRRSGTGENSPLHF.

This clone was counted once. CDR3: CASSEEGGEEKLFF. CDR3 coding DNA: TGTGCCAGCAGTGAAGAGGGAGGGGAAGAAAAACTGTTTTTT. This chain joins TRBV6-1 and TRBJ1-4; weak D call: TRBD1 (5 bases). The CDR3 consists of 14 residues. Trimming shortened V by 1 base and J by 8 bases, and 11 bases separated the two germline ends. The germline gives CDR1 MNHNS, CDR2 SASEGT.

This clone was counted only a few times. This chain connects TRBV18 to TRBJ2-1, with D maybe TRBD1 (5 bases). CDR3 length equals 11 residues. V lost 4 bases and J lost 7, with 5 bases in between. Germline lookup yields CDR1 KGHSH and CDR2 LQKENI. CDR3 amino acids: CASSQGNEQFF. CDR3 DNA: TGTGCCAGCTCACAGGGGAATGAGCAGTTCTTC.

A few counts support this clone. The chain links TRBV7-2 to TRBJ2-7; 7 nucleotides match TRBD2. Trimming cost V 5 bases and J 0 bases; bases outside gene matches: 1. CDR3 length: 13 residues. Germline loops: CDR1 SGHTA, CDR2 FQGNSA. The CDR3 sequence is CASSGGDSYEQYV. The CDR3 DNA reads TGTGCCAGCAGCGGGGGGGACTCCTACGAGCAGTACGTC.

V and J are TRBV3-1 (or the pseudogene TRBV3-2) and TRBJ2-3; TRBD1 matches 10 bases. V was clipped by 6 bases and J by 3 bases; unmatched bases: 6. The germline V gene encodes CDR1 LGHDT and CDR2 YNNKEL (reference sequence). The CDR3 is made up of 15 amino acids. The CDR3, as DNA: TGTGCCAGCAGAGTGACAGGGGGCGCAACAGATACGCAGTATTTT. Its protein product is CASRVTGGATDTQYF.

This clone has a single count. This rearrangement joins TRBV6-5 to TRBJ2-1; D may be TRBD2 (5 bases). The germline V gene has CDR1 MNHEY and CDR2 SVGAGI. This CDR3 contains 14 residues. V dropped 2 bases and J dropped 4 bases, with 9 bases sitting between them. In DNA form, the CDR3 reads TGTGCCAGCAGTTACACTAGTCCATACAATGAGCAGTTCTTC. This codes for CASSYTSPYNEQFF.

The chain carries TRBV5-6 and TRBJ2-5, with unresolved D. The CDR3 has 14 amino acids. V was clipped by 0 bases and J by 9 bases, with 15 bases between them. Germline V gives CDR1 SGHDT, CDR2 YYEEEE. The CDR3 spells CASSLVALQNAQYF. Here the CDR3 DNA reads TGTGCCAGCAGCTTGGTAGCTCTCCAAAATGCCCAGTACTTC.

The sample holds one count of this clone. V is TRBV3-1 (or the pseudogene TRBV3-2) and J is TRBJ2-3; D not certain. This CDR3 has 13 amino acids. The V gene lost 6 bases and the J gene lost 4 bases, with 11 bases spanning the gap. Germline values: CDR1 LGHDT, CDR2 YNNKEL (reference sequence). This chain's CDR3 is CASSSDPADTQYF. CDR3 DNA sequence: TGTGCCAGCAGTTCCGACCCTGCAGATACGCAGTATTTT.

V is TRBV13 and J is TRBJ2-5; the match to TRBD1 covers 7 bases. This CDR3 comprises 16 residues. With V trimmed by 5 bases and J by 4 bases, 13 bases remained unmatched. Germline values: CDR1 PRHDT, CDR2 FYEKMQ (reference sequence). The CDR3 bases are TGTGCCAGCAGCGTCTACAGGGGCCTGGCCGGAGAGACCCAGTACTTC. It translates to CASSVYRGLAGETQYF.

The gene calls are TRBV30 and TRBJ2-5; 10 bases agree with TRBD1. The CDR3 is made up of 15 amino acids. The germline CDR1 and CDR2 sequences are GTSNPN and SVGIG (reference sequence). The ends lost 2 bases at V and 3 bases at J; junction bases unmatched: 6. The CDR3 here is CAWSSRQGAKETQYF. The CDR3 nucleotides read TGTGCCTGGAGTTCAAGACAGGGGGCCAAAGAGACCCAGTACTTC.

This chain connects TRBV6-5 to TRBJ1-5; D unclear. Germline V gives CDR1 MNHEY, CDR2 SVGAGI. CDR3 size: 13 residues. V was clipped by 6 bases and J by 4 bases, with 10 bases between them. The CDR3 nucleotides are TGTGCCAGCAGCCTGGACGGAAATCAGCCCCAGCATTTT. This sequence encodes CASSLDGNQPQHF.

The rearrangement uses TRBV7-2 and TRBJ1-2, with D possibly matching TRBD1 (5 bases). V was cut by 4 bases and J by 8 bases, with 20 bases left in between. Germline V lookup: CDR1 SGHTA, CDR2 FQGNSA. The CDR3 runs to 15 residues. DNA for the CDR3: TGTGCCAGCAGCTCCTTCACCCAGGGTTCCTACGGCTACACCTTC. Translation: CASSSFTQGSYGYTF.

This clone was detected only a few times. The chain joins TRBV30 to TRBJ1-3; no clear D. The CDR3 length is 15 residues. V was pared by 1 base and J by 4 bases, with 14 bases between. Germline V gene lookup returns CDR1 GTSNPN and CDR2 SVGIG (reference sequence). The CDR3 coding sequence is TGTGCCTGGAGTGGTAACAGCCTTTCCGGAAACACCATATATTTT. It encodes CAWSGNSLSGNTIYF.

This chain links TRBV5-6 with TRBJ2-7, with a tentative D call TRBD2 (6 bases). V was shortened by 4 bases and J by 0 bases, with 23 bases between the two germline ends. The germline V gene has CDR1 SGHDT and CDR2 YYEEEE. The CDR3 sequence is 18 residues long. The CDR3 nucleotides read TGTGCCAGCAGCGGGAGGATTTTCGGCAGGGTGAGCTCCTACGAGCAGTACGTC. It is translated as CASSGRIFGRVSSYEQYV.

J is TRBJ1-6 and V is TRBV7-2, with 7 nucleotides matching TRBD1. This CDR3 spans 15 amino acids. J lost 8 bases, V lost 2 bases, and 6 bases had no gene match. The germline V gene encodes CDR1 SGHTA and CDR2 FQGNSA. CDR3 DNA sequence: TGTGCCAGCAGCTTAATACAGGGGTTCGATTCACCCCTCCACTTT. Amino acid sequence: CASSLIQGFDSPLHF.

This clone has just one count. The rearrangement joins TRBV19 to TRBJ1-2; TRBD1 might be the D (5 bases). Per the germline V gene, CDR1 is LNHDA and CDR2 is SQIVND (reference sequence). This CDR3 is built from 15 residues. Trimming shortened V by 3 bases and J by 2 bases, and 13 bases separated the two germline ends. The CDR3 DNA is TGTGCCAGTAGTATCGACAGAAGTCAGAACTATGGCTACACCTTC. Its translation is CASSIDRSQNYGYTF.

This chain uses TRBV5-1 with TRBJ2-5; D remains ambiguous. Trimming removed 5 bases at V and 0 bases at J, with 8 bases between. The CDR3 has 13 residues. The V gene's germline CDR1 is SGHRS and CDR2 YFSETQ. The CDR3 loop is CASSIGYQETQYF. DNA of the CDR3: TGCGCCAGCAGTATCGGGTACCAAGAGACCCAGTACTTC. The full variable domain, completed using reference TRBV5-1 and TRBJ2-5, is KAGVTQTPRYLIKTRGQQVTLSCSPISGHRSVSWYQQTPGQGLQFLFEYFSETQRNKGNFPGRFSGRQFSNSRSEMNVSTLELGDSALYLCASSIGYQETQYFGPGTRLLVL.

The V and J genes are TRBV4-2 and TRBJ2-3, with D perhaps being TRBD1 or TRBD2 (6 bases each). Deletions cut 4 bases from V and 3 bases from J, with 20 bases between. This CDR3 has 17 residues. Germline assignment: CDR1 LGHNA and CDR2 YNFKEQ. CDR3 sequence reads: CASSLGDTGARTDTQYF. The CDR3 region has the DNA TGTGCCAGCAGCCTTGGGGATACGGGGGCTCGGACAGATACGCAGTATTTT.